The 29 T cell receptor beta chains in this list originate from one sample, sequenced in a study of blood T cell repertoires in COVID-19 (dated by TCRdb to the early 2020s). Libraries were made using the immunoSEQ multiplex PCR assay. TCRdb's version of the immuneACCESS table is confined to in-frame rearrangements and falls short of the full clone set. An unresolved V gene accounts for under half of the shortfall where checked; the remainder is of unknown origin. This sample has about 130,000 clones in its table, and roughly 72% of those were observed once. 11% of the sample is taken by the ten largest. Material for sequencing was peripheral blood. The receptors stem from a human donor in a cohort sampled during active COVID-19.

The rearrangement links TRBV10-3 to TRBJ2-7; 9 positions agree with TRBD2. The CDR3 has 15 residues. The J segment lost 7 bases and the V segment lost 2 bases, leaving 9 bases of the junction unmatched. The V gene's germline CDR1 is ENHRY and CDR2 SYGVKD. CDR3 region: CAISEGGGALGEQYF. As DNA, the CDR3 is TGTGCCATCAGTGAGGGCGGGGGGGCCCTGGGAGAGCAGTACTTC.

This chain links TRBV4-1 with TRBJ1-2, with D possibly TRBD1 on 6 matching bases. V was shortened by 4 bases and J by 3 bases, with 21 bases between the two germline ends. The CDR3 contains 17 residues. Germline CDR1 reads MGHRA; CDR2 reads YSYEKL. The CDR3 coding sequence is TGCGCCAGCAGCCCAGAAGACAGCACAGGGAGCTACTATGGCTACACCTTC. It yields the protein CASSPEDSTGSYYGYTF.

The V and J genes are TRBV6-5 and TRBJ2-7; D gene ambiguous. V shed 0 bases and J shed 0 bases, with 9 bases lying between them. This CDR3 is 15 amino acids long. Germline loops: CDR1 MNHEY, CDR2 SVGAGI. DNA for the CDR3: TGTGCCAGCAGTTACTCGAAAACCTACTCCTACGAGCAGTACTTC. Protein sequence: CASSYSKTYSYEQYF.

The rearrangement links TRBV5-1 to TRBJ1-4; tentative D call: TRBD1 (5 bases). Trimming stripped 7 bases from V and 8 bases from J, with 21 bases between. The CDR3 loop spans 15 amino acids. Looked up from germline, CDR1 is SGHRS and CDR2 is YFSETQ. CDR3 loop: CASGALSSTREKLFF. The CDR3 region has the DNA TGCGCCAGCGGGGCGCTGTCGTCGACCCGGGAAAAACTGTTTTTT.

CDR3 sequence: CASSPRAGENTGELFF. Here the CDR3 DNA reads TGTGCCAGCAGCCCCCGGGCAGGGGAGAACACCGGGGAGCTGTTTTTT. V gene TRBV7-9 combines with J gene TRBJ2-2, with D possibly TRBD1 on 6 matching bases. The CDR3 sequence is 16 residues long. Germline V CDR1 and CDR2: SEHNR, FQNEAQ (reference sequence). The V end lost 5 bases, the J end lost 1 base, and 14 bases lay between the germline ends.

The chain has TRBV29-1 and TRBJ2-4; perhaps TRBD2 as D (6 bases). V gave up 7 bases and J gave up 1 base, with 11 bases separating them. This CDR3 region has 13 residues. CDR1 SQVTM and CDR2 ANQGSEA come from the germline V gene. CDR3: CSAGGQAKNIQYF. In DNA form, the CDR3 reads TGCAGCGCCGGAGGGCAGGCCAAAAACATTCAGTACTTC.

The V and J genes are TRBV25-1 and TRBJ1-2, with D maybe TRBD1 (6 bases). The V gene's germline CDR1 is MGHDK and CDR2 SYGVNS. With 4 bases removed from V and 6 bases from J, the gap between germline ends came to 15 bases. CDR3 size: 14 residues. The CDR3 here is CASSGVGHLDGYTF. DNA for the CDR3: TGTGCCAGCAGTGGGGTGGGACACCTGGATGGCTACACCTTC.

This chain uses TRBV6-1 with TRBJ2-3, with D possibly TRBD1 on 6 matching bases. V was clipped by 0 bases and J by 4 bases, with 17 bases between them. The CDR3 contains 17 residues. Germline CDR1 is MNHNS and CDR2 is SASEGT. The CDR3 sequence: CASSEAISTGLPDTQYF. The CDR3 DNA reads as TGTGCCAGCAGTGAAGCAATTAGTACAGGGCTCCCAGATACGCAGTATTTT.

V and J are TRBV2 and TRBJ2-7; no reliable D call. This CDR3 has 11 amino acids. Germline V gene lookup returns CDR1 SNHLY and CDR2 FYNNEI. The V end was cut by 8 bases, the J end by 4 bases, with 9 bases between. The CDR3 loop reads CASRSEYEQYF. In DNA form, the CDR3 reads TGTGCCAGCCGGTCCGAGTACGAGCAGTACTTC. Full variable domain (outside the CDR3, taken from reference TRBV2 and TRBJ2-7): EPEVTQTPSHQVTQMGQEVILRCVPISNHLYFYWYRQILGQKVEFLVSFYNNEISEKSEIFDDQFSVERPDGSNFTLKIRSTKLEDSAMYFCASRSEYEQYFGPGTRLTVT.

CDR3 in amino acids: CASSIARPTDTQYF. The DNA of the CDR3 is TGTGCCAGTAGTATAGCCAGGCCCACAGATACGCAGTATTTT. The chain links TRBV19 to TRBJ2-3; D is unclear. The CDR3 covers 14 residues. Germline CDR1 reads LNHDA; CDR2 reads SQIVND (reference sequence). Trimming removed 1 base at V and 2 bases at J, with 7 bases between. Together with reference TRBV19 and TRBJ2-3, the CDR3 gives the full variable domain: DGGITQSPKYLFRKEGQNVTLSCEQNLNHDAMYWYRQDPGQGLRLIYYSQIVNDFQKGDIAEGYSVSREKKESFPLTVTSAQKNPTAFYLCASSIARPTDTQYFGPGTRLTVL.

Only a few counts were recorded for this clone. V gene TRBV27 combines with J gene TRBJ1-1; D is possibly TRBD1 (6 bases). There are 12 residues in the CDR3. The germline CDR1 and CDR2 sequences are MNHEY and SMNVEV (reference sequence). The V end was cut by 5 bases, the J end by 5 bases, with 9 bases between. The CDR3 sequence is CASSHRDTEAFF. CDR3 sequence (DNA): TGTGCCAGCAGTCACAGGGATACTGAAGCTTTCTTT.

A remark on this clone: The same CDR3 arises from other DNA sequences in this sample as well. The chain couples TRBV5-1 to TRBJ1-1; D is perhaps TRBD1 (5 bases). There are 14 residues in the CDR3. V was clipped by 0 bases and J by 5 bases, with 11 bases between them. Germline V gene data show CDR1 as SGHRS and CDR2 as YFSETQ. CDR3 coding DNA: TGCGCCAGCAGCTTGGTTTCGGGGGGGACTGAAGCTTTCTTT. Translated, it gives CASSLVSGGTEAFF.

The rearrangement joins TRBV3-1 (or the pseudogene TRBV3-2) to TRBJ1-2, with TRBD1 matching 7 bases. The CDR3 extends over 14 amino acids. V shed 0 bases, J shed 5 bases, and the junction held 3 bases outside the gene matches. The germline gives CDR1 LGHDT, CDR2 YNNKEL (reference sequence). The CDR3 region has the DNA TGTGCCAGCAGCCAAGAGACAGGGTGGTATGGCTACACCTTC. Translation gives CASSQETGWYGYTF.

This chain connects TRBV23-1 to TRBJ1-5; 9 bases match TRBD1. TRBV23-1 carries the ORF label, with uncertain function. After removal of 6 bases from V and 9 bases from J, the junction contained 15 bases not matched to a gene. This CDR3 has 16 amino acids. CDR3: CASRAGTGFGIRPQHF. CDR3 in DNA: TGCGCCAGCAGAGCAGGGACAGGGTTCGGGATAAGGCCCCAGCATTTT.

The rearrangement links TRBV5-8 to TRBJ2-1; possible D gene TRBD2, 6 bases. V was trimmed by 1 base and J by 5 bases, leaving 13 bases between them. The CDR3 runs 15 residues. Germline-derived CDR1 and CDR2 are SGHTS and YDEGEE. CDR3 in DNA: TGTGCCAGCAGCTTGTGGGGGGTAGGAAACAATGAGCAGTTCTTC. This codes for CASSLWGVGNNEQFF.

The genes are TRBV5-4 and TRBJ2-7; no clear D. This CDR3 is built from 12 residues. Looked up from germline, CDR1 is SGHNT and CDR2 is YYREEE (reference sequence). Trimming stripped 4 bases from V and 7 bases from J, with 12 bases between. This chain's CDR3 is CASSTLYQEQYF. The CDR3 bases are TGTGCCAGCAGCACGCTTTACCAGGAGCAGTACTTC.

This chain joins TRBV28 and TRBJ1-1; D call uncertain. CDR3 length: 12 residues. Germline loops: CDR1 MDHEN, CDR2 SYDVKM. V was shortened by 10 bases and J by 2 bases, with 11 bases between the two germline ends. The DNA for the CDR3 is TGTGCCACTTGGTCAGTAAACACTGAAGCTTTCTTT. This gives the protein CATWSVNTEAFF.

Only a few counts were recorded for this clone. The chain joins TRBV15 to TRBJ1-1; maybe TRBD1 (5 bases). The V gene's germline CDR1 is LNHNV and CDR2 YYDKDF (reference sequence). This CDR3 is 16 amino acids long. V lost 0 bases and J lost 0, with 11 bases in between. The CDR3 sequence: CATSRDIRGLNTEAFF. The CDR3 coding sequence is TGTGCCACCAGCAGAGATATCCGGGGGTTGAACACTGAAGCTTTCTTT. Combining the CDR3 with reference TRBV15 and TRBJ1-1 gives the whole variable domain DAMVIQNPRYQVTQFGKPVTLSCSQTLNHNVMYWYQQKSSQAPKLLFHYYDKDFNNEADTPDNFQSRRPNTSFCFLDIRSPGLGDTAMYLCATSRDIRGLNTEAFFGQGTRLTVV.

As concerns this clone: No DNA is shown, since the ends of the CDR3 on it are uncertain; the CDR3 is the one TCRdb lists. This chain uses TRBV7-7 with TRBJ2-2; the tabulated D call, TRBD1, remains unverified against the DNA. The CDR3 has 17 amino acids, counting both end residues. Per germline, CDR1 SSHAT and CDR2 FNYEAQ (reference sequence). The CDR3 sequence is CASSTSPATGDTGELFF.

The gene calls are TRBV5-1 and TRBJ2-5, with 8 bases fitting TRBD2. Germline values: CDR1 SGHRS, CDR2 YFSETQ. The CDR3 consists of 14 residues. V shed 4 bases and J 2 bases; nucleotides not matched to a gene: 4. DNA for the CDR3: TGCGCCAGCAGCGGTACTAGCGGTCAAGAGACCCAGTACTTC. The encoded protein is CASSGTSGQETQYF.

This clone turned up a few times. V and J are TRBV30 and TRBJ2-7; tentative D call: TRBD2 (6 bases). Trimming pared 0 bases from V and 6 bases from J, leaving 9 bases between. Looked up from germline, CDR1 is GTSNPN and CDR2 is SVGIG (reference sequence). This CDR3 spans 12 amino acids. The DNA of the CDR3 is TGTGCCTGGAGTGTATCCGGGGGCGAGCAGTACTTC. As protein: CAWSVSGGEQYF.

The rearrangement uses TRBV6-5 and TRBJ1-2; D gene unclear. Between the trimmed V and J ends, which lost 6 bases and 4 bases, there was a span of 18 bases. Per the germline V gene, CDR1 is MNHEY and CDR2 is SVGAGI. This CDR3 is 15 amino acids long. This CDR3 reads CASRTLGPPVYGYTF. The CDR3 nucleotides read TGTGCCAGCAGAACCTTGGGCCCGCCCGTCTATGGCTACACCTTC.

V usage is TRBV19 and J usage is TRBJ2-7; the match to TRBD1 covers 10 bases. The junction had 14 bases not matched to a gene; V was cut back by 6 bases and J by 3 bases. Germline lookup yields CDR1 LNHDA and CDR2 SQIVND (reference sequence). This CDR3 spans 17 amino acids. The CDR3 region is CASSSFSGTGVFYEQYF. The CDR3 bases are TGTGCCAGTAGCAGTTTCTCCGGGACAGGGGTTTTCTACGAGCAGTACTTC.

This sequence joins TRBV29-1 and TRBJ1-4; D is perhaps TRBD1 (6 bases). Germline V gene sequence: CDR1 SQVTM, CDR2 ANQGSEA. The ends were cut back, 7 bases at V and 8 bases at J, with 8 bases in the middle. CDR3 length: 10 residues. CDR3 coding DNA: TGCAGCGCAGGGGTGGAAAAACTGTTTTTT. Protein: CSAGVEKLFF.

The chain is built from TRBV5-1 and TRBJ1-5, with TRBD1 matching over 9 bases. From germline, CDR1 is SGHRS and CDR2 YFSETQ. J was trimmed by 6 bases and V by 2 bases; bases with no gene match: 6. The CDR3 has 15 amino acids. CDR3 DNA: TGCGCCAGCAGCTTAACAGGGGGCGGTGGTCAGCCCCAGCATTTT. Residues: CASSLTGGGGQPQHF.

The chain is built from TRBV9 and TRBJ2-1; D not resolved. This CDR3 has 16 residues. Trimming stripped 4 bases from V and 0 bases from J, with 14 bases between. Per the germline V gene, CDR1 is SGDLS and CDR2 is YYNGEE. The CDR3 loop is CASSSPPYLSYNEQFF. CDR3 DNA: TGTGCCAGCAGCTCCCCCCCGTATCTCTCCTACAATGAGCAGTTCTTC.

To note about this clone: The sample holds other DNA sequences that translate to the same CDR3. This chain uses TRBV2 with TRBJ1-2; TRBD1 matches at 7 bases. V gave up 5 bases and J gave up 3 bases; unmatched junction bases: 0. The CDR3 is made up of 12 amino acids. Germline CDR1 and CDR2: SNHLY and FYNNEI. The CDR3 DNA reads TGTGCCAGCAGTCAGGGGGACTATGGCTACACCTTC. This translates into CASSQGDYGYTF.

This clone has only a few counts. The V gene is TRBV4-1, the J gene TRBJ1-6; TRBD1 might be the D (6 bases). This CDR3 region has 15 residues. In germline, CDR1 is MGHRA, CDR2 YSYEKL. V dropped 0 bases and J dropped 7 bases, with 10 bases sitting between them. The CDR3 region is CASSQDLQGNSPLHF. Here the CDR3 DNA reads TGCGCCAGCAGCCAAGATTTACAGGGAAATTCACCCCTCCACTTT.

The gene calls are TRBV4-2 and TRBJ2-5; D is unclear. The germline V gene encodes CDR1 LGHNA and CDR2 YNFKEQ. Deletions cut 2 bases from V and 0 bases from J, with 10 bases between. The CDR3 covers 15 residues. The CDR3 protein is CASSQLDTDQETQYF. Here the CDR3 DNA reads TGTGCCAGCAGCCAACTTGACACGGACCAAGAGACCCAGTACTTC.